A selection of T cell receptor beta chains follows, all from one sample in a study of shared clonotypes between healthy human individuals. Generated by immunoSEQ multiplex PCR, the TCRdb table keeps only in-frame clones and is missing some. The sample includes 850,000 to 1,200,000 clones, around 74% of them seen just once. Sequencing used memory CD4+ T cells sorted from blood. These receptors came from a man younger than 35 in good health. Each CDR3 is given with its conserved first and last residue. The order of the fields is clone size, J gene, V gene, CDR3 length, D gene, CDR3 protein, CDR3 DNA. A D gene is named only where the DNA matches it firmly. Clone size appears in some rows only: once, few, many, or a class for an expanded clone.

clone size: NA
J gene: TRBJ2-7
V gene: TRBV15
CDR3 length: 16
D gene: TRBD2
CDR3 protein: CATSRVGLIQSYEQYF
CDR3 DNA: TGTGCCACCAGCAGAGTGGGACTAATCCAGTCCTACGAGCAGTACTTC

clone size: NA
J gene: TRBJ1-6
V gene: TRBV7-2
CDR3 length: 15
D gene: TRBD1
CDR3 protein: CASKQTGGIDSPLHF
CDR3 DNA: TGTGCCAGCAAGCAGACAGGGGGCATCGATTCACCCCTCCACTTT

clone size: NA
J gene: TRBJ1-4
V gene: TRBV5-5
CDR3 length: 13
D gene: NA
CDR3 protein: CASTRVVNEKLFF
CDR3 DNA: TGTGCCAGCACTCGGGTCGTAAATGAAAAACTGTTTTTT

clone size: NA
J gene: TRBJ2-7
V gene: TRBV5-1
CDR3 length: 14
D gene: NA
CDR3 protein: CASSGGHPLDEQYF
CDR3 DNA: TGCGCCAGCAGCGGGGGACATCCCTTAGACGAGCAGTACTTC

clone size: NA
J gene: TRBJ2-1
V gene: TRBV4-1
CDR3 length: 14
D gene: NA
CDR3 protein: CASSLGRIGAEQFF
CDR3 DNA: TGCGCCAGCAGCCTCGGCAGAATAGGAGCTGAGCAGTTCTTC

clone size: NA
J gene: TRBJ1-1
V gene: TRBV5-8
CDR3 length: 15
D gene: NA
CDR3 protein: CASSSARGWGTEAFF
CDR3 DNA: TGTGCCAGCAGCTCGGCCAGGGGTTGGGGGACTGAAGCTTTCTTT

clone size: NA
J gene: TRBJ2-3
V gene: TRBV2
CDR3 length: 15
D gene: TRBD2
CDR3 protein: CASTKSGGWTDTQYF
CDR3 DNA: TGTGCCAGCACCAAAAGCGGGGGATGGACAGATACGCAGTATTTT

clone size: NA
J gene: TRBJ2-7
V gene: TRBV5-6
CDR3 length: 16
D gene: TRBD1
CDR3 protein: CASSLRGTGHSYEQYF
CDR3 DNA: TGTGCCAGCAGCTTGAGGGGGACAGGGCACTCCTACGAGCAGTACTTC

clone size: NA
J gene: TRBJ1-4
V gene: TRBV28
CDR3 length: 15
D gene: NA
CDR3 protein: CASRSATGINEKLFF
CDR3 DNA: TGTGCCAGCAGGTCCGCTACAGGGATTAATGAAAAACTGTTTTTT

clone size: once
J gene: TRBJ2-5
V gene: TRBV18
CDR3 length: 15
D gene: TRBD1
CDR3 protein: CASSPRTGGSETQYF
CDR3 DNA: TGTGCCAGCTCTCCCCGGACAGGGGGCTCAGAGACCCAGTACTTC

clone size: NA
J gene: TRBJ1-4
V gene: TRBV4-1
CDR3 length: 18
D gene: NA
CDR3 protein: CASSQGGWGGRTNEKLFF
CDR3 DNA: TGCGCCAGCAGCCAAGGGGGCTGGGGGGGGAGAACTAATGAAAAACTGTTTTTT

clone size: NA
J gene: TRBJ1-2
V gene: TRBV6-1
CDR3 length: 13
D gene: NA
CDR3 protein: CASSRAVGYGYTF
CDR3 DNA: TGTGCCAGCAGCAGGGCTGTAGGCTATGGCTACACCTTC

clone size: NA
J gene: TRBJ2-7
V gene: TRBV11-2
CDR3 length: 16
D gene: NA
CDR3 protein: CASSLLEGGKHYEQYF
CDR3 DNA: TGTGCCAGCAGCCTATTAGAGGGGGGCAAGCACTACGAGCAGTACTTC

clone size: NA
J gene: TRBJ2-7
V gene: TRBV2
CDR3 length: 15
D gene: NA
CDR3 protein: CASSIQGSPKGEQYF
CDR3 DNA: TGTGCCAGCAGCATCCAGGGGTCTCCAAAGGGCGAGCAGTACTTC

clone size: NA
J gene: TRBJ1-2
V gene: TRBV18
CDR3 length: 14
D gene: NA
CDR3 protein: CASSPNGGGDGYTF
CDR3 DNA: TGTGCCAGCTCACCAAACGGAGGAGGGGATGGCTACACCTTC

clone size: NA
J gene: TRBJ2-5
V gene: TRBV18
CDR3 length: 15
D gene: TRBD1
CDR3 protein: CASSPGQGAWETQYF
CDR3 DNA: TGTGCCAGCTCACCGGGACAGGGGGCTTGGGAGACCCAGTACTTC

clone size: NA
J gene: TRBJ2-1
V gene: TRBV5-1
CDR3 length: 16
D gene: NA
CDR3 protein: CASSSKGGLSYNEQFF
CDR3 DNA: TGCGCCAGCAGCTCTAAAGGGGGACTCTCCTACAATGAGCAGTTCTTC

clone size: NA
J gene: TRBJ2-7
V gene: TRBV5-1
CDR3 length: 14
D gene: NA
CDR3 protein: CASSLESSTYEQYF
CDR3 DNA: TGCGCCAGCAGCTTGGAATCCTCAACCTACGAGCAGTACTTC

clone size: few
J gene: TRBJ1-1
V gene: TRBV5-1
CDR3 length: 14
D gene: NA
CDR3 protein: CASSLAVQSAEAFF
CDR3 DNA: TGCGCCAGCAGCTTGGCCGTCCAGTCGGCTGAAGCTTTCTTT

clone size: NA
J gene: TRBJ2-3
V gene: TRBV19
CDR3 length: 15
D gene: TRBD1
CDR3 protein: CASSKGTGGLNTQYF
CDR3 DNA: TGTGCCAGTAGTAAAGGGACAGGGGGCCTGAATACGCAGTATTTT

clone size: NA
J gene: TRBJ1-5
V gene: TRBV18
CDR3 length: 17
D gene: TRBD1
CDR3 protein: CASSPGTGVKRNQPQHF
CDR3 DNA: TGTGCCAGCTCACCGGGGACAGGGGTCAAGAGGAATCAGCCCCAGCATTTT

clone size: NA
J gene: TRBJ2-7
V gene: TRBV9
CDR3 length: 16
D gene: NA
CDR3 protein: CASSDIGIGVLGEQYF
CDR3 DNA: TGTGCCAGCAGCGATATCGGTATTGGGGTACTTGGGGAGCAGTACTTC

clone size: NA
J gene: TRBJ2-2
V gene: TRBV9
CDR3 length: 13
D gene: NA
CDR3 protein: CASSALNTGELFF
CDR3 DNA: TGTGCCAGCAGCGCCCTGAACACCGGGGAGCTGTTTTTT

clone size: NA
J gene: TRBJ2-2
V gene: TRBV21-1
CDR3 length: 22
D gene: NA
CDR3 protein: CASSKNGGYSDGPSPNTGELFF
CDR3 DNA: TGTGCCAGCAGCAAAAATGGGGGGTATTCGGACGGACCCTCCCCGAACACCGGGGAGCTGTTTTTT

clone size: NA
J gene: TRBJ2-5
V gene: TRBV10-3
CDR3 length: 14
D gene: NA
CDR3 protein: CAISERGPGETQYF
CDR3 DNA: TGTGCCATCAGTGAGAGAGGACCAGGGGAGACCCAGTACTTC

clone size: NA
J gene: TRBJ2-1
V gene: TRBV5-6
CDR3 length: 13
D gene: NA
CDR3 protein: CASSSPGKSEQFF
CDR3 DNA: TGTGCCAGCAGCTCCCCCGGGAAAAGCGAGCAGTTCTTC